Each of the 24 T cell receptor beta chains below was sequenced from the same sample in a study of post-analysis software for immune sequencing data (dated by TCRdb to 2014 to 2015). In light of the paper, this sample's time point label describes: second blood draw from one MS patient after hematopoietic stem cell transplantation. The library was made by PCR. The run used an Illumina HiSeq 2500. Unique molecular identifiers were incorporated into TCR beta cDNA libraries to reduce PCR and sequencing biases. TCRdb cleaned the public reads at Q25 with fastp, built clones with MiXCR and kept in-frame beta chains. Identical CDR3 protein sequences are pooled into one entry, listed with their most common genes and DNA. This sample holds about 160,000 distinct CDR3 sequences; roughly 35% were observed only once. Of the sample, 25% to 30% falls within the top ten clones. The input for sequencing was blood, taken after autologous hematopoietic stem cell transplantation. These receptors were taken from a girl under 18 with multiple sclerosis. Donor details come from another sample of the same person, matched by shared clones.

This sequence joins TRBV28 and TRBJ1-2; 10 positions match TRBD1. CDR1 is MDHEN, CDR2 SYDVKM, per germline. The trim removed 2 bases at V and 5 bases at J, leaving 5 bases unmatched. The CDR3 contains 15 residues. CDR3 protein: CASSLRQGAGYGYTF. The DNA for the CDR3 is TGTGCCAGCAGTTTAAGACAGGGGGCAGGATATGGCTACACCTTC.

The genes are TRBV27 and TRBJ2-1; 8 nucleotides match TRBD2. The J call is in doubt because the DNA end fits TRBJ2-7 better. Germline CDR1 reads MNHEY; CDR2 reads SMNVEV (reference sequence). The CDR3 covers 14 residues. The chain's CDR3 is CASSYNGLAHEQYF. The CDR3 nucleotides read TGTGCCAGCAGTTACAACGGACTAGCCCACGAGCAGTACTTC.

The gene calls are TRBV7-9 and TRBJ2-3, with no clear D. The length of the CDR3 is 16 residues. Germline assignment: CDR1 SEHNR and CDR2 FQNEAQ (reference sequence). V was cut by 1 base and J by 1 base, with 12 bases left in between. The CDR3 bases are TGTGCCAGCAGCTTAGTGGGTGCCAGCCGCACAGATACGCAGTATTTT. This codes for CASSLVGASRTDTQYF.

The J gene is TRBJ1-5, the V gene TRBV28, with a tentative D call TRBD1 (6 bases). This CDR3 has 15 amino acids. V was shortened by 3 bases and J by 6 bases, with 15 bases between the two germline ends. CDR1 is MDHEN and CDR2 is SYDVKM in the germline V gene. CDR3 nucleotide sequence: TGTGCCAGCAGTTTTGCCCCAGGGACAAGTCAGCCCCAGCATTTT. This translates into CASSFAPGTSQPQHF.

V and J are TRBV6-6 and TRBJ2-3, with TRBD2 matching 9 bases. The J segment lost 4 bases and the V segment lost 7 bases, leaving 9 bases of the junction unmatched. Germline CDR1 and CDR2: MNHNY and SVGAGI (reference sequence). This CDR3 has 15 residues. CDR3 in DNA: TGTGCCAGCATCCGAAGCGGGAGGTTCGCAGATACGCAGTATTTT. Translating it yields CASIRSGRFADTQYF.

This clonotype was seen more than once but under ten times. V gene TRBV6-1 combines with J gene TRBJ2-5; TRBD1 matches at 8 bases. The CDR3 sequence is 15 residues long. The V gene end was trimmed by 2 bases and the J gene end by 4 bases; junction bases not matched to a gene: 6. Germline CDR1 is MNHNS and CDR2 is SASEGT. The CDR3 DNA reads TGTGCCAGCAGTGAAATTCCAGGGGGCCTAGAGACCCAGTACTTC. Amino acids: CASSEIPGGLETQYF.

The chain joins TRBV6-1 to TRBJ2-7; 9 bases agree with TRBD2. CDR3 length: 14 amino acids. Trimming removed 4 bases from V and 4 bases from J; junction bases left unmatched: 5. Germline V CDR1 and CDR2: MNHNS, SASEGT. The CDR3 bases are TGTGCCAGCAGTGTGGTAGCGGGAGTTTACGAGCAGTACTTC. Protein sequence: CASSVVAGVYEQYF.

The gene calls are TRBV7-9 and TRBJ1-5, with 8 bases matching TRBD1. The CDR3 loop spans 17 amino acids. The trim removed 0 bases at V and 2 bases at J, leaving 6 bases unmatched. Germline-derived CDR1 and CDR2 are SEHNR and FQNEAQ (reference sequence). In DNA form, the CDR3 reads TGTGCCAGCAGCTTAGCGCCTACAGGGGGTCGCAATCAGCCCCAGCATTTT. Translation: CASSLAPTGGRNQPQHF.

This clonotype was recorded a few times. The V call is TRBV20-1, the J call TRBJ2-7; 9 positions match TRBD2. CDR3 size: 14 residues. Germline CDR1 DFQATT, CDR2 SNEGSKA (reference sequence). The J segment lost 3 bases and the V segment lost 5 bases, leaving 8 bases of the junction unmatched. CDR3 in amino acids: CSAGSGRLFYEQYF. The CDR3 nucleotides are TGCAGTGCTGGGAGCGGGAGGCTCTTCTACGAGCAGTACTTC.

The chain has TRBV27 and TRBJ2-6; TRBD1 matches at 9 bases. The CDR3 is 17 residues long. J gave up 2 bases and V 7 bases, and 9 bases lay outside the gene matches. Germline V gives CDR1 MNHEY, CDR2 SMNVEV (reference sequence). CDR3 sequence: CASTPDRGKAGANVLTF. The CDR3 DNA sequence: TGTGCCAGCACACCGGACAGGGGTAAAGCTGGGGCCAACGTCCTGACTTTC.

The CDR3 loop reads CASSSYRTGELFF. For the CDR3, the DNA is TGTGCCAGCAGCTCCTACCGTACCGGGGAGCTGTTTTTT. The rearrangement joins TRBV7-2 to TRBJ2-2; D ambiguous. Trimming stripped 4 bases from V and 5 bases from J, with 8 bases between. The germline V gene has CDR1 SGHTA and CDR2 FQGNSA. The CDR3 is made up of 13 amino acids.

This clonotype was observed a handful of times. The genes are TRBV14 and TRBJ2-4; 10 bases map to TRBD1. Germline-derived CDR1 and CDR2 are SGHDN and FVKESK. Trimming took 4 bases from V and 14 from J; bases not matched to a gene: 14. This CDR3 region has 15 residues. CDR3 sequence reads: CASSRRTGGLAEKYF. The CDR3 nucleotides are TGTGCCAGCAGCCGGAGGACAGGGGGTCTAGCGGAAAAGTACTTC.

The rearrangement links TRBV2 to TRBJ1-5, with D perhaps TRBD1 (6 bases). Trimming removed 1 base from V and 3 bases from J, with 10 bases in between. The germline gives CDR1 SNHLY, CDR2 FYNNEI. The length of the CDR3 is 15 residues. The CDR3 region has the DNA TGTGCCAGCAGTGAAGGGCAGGGGTCCAATCAGCCCCAGCATTTT. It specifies CASSEGQGSNQPQHF.

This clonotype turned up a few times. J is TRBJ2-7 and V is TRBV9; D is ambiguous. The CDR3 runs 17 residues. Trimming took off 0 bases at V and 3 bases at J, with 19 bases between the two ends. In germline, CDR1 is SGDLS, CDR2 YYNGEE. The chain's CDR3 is CASSVGLTAPPYYEQYF. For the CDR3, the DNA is TGTGCCAGCAGCGTAGGGCTCACAGCTCCCCCATACTACGAGCAGTACTTC.

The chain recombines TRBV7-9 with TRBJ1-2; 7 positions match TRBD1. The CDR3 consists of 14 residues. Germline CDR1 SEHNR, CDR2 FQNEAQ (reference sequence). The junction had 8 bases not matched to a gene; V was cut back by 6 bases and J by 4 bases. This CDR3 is CASRSDRAGYGYTF. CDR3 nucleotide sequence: TGTGCCAGCAGAAGCGACAGGGCCGGCTATGGCTACACCTTC. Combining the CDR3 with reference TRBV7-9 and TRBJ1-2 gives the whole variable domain DTGVSQNPRHKITKRGQNVTFRCDPISEHNRLYWYRQTLGQGPEFLTYFQNEAQLEKSRLLSDRFSAERPKGSFSTLEIQRTEQGDSAMYLCASRSDRAGYGYTFGSGTRLTVV.

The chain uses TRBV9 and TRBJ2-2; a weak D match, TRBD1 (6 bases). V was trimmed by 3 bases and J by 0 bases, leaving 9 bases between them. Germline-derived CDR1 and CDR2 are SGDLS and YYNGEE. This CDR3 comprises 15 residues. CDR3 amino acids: CASSATGPNTGELFF. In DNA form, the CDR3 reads TGTGCCAGCAGCGCGACAGGTCCGAACACCGGGGAGCTGTTTTTT.

Written as DNA, the CDR3 is TGTGCCAGCAGCCGCCTAGCGGGAGTCGCAGATACGCAGTATTTT. This encodes CASSRLAGVADTQYF. The V and J genes are TRBV7-9 and TRBJ2-3; 10 bases are a match to TRBD2. The germline CDR1 and CDR2 sequences are SEHNR and FQNEAQ (reference sequence). V shed 5 bases, J shed 4 bases, and the junction held 6 bases outside the gene matches. CDR3 size: 15 residues.

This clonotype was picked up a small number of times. This chain's CDR3 is CASSVGTSGYHSYEQYF. CDR3 DNA sequence: TGTGCCAGCAGCGTGGGGACTAGCGGGTATCACTCCTACGAGCAGTACTTC. This chain uses TRBV9 with TRBJ2-7, with 12 nucleotides matching TRBD2. Germline V CDR1 and CDR2: SGDLS, YYNGEE. The junction had 6 bases not matched to a gene; V was cut back by 2 bases and J by 0 bases. This CDR3 region has 17 residues.

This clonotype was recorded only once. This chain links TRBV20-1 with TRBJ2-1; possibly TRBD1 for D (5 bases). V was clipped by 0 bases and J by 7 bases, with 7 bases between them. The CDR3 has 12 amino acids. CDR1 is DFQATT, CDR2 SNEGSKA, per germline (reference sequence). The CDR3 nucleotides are TGCAGTGCTAGAGATAGGGGTAATGAGCAGTTCTTC. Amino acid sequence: CSARDRGNEQFF.

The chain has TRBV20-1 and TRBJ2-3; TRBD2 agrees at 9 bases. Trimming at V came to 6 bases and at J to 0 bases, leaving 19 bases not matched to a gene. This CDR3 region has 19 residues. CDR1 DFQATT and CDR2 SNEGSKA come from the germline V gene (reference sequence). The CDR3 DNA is TGCAGTGCCACGGCCCTACCGGGACTAGCTACGGAAAGCACAGATACGCAGTATTTT. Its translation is CSATALPGLATESTDTQYF.

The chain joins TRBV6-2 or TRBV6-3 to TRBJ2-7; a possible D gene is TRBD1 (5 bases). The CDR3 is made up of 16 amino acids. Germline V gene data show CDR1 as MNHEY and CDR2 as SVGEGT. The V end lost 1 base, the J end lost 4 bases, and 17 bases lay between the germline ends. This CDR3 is CASSYYSGLTPYEQYF. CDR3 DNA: TGTGCCAGCAGTTACTACTCAGGGCTTACGCCATACGAGCAGTACTTC.

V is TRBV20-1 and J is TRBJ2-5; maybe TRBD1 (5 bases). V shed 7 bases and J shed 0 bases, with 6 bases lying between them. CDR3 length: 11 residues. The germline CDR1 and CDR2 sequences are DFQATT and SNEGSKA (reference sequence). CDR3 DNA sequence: TGCAGTGGACAGCACCAAGAGACCCAGTACTTC. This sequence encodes CSGQHQETQYF.

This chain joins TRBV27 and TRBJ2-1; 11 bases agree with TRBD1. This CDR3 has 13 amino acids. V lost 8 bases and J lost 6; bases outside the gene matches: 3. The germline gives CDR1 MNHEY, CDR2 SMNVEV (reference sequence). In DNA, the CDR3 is TGTGCCAGCCGGGACAGGGGGGGCAATGAGCAGTTCTTC. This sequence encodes CASRDRGGNEQFF.

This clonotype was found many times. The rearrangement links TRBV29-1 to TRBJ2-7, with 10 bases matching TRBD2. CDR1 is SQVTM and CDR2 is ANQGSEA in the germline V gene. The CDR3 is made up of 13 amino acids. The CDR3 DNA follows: TGCAGTGTCTCCCTAGCGGGAGTCGGCGAGCAGTACTTC. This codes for CSVSLAGVGEQYF.